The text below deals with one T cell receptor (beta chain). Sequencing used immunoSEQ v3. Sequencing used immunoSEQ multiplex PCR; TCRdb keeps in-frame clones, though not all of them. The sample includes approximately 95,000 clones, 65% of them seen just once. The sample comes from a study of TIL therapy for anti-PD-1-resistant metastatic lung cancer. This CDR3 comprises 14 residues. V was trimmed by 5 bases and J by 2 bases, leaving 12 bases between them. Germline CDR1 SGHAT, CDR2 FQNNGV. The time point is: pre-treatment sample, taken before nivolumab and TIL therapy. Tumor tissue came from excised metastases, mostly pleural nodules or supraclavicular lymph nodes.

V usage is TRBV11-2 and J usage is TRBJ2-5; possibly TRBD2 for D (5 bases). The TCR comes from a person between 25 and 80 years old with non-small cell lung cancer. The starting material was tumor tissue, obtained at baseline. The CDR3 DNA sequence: TGTGCCAGCAGCCCAAGCACTAGACAAGAGACCCAGTACTTC. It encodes CASSPSTRQETQYF.